The sequence of this T cell receptor (beta chain) was determined in a study of siplizumab effects on memory and regulatory T cells. CDR1 and CDR2 (germline): MNHEY, SMNVEV (reference sequence). V gave up 3 bases and J gave up 9 bases; unmatched junction bases: 2. CDR3 length: 12 amino acids. Notes on this clone: Its antigen is still unknown.

Measured with immunoSEQ multiplex PCR; TCRdb has only the in-frame clones, and not every one. The data hold 94,000 or so clones, with roughly 93% observed a single time. Whole-study results and caveats: Siplizumab produced a significant reduction in alloreactive sequences that were traceable to unstimulated CD4+ memory cells. On average, approximately 70% of mappable alloreactive CD4+ clones were Treg-derived under siplizumab, against about 25% in controls. No functional test confirmed suppression by proliferating siplizumab-culture Tregs. Greater diversity than memory cells seemed evident in naive T cells, which also appeared to be major alloresponse contributors.

This sequence originates from a human donor in good health. The chain combines TRBV27 with TRBJ2-1, with 7 bases identical to TRBD1. The specimen was CD8+ T cells sorted from blood. The CDR3, as DNA: TGTGCCAGCAGTTTCACAGGGGTTGAGCAGTTCTTC. Protein sequence: CASSFTGVEQFF.